This entry is about one TCR beta chain. The target antigen is unknown. This entry comes from a study of cytomegalovirus exposure and HLA in healthy donors. PCR employed 60 Vbeta and 13 Jbeta primers. Profiling relied on immunoSEQ multiplex PCR, and the TCRdb table lists in-frame clones only, not all of them. The profile shows approximately 180,000 clones, roughly 85% of them singletons. Whole-study results and caveats: In a later analysis, an Asian-associated ancestry cluster reportedly showed fewer N-insertions than the approximately 660-donor mean. Excluded were some V segments that proved indistinguishable, including TRBV6-2 and TRBV6-3. In vitro, three CMV-associated chains proved specific for CMV antigens.

The germline V gene has CDR1 MNHNS and CDR2 SASEGT. CDR3 length equals 15 residues. Trimming pared 2 bases from V and 0 bases from J, leaving 8 bases between. This clonotype was obtained from a woman younger than 30 in good health and CMV-seronegative. The chain links TRBV6-1 to TRBJ2-1; D gene unclear. Material: PBMCs. CDR3 coding DNA: TGTGCCAGCAGTGAAAATCTTATCTCCTACAATGAGCAGTTCTTC. Amino acid sequence: CASSENLISYNEQFF.